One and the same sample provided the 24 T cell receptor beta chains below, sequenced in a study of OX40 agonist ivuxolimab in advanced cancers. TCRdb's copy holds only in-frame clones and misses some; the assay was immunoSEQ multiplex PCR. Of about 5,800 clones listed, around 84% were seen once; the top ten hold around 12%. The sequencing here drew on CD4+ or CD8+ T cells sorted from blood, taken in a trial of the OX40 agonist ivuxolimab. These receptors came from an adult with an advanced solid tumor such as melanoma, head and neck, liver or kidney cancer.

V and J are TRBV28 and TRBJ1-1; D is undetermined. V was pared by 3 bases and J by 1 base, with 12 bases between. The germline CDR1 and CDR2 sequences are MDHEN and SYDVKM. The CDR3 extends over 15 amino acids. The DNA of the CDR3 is TGTGCCAGCAGTTTTTCCTCCGGGCCGAACACTGAAGCTTTCTTT. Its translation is CASSFSSGPNTEAFF. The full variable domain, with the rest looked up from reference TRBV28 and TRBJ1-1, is DVKVTQSSRYLVKRTGEKVFLECVQDMDHENMFWYRQDPGLGLRLIYFSYDVKMKEKGDIPEGYSVSREKKERFSLILESASTNQTSMYLCASSFSSGPNTEAFFGQGTRLTVV.

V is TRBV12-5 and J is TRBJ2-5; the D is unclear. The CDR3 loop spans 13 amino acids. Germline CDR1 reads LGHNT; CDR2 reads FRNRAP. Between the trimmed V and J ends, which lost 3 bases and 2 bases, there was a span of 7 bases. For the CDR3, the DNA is TGTGCTAGTGGTTTTGGCAGACAAGAGACCCAGTACTTC. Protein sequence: CASGFGRQETQYF.

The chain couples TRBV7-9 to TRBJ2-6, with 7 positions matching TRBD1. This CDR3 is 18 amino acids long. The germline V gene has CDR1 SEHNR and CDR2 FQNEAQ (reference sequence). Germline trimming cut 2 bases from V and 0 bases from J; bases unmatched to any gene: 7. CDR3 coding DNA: TGTGCCAGCAGCTTATCGGGGACAGCTCCCTCTGGGGCCAACGTCCTGACTTTC. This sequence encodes CASSLSGTAPSGANVLTF.

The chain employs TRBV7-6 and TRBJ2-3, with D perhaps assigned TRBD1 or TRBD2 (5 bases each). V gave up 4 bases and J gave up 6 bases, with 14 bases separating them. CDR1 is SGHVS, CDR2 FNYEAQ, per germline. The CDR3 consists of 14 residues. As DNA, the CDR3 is TGTGCCAGCAGCTCCGGAACGGGGCTTGATACGCAGTATTTT. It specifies CASSSGTGLDTQYF. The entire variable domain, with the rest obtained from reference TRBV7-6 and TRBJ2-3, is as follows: GAGVSQSPRYKVTKRGQDVALRCDPISGHVSLYWYRQALGQGPEFLTYFNYEAQQDKSGLPNDRFSAERPEGSISTLTIQRTEQRDSAMYRCASSSGTGLDTQYFGPGTRLTVL.

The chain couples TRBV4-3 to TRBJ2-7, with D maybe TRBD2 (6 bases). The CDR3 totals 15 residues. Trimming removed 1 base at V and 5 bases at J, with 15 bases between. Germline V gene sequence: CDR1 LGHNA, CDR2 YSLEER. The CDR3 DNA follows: TGCGCCAGCAGCCAAGGACTAGTCGGGGTCCACGAGCAGTACTTC. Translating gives CASSQGLVGVHEQYF.

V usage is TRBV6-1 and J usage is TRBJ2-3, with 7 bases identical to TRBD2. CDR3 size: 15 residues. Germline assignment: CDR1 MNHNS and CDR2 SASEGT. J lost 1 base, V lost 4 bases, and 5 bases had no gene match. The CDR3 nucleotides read TGTGCCAGCAGTGTGGCTAGCGGAGGCACAGATACGCAGTATTTT. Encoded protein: CASSVASGGTDTQYF.

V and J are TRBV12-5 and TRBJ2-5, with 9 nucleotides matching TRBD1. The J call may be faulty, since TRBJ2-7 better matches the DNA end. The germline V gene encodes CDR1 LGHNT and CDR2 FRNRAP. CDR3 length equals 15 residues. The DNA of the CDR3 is TGTGCTAGTGGTACACCACAGGGGGCGGGCTACGAGCAGTACTTC. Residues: CASGTPQGAGYEQYF.

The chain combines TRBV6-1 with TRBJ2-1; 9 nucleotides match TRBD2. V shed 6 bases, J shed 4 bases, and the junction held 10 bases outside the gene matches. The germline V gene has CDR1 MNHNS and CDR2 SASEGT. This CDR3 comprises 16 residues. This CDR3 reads CASRESGGNVYNEQFF. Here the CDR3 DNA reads TGTGCCAGCAGGGAAAGCGGGGGGAACGTGTACAATGAGCAGTTCTTC.

The CDR3 loop is CASSRGAYGYTF. Written as DNA, the CDR3 is TGTGCCAGTAGTCGGGGTGCCTATGGCTACACCTTC. The chain links TRBV19 to TRBJ1-2; D not certain. Germline V gives CDR1 LNHDA, CDR2 SQIVND (reference sequence). CDR3 length: 12 residues. Trimming took off 5 bases at V and 4 bases at J, with 8 bases between the two ends.

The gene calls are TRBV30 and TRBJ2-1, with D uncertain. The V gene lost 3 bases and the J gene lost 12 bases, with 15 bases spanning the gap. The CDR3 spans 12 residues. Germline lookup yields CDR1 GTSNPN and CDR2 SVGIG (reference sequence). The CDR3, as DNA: TGTGCCTGGAGGGAAACTAACCCCAGGCAGTTCTTC. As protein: CAWRETNPRQFF.

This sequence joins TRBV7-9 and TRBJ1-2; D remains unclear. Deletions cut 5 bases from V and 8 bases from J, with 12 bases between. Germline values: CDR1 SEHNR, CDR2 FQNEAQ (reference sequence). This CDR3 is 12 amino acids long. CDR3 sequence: CASSPQERGYTF. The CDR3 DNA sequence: TGTGCCAGCAGCCCTCAGGAGCGGGGCTACACCTTC.

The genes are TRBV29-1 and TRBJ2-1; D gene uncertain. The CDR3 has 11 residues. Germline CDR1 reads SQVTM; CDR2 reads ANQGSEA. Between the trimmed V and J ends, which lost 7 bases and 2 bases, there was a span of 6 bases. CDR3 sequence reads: CSANPYNEQFF. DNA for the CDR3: TGCAGCGCTAACCCCTACAATGAGCAGTTCTTC.

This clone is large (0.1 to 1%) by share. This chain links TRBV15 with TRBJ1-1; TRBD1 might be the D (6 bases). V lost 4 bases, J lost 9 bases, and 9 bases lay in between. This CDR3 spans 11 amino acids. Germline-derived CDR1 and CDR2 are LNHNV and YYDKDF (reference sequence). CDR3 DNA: TGTGCCACCAGCATCGACAGGCAAGCTTTCTTT. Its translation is CATSIDRQAFF.

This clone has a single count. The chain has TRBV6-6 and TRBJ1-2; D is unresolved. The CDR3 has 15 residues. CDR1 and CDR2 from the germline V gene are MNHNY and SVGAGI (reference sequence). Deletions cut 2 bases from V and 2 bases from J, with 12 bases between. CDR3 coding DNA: TGTGCCAGCAGTTACACCGGACGGCAAAACTATGGCTACACCTTC. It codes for CASSYTGRQNYGYTF.

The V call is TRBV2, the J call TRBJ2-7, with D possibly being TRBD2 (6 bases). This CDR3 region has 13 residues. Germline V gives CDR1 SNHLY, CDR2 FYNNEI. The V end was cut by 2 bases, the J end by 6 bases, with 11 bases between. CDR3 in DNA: TGTGCCAGCAGTGAACATCGGGAGATCGAGCAGTACTTC. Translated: CASSEHREIEQYF.

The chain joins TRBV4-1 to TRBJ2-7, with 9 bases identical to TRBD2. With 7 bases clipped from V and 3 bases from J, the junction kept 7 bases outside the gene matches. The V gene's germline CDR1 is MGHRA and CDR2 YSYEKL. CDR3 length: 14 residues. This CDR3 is CASKTASGDYEQYF. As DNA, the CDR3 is TGCGCCAGCAAAACGGCTAGCGGGGACTACGAGCAGTACTTC.

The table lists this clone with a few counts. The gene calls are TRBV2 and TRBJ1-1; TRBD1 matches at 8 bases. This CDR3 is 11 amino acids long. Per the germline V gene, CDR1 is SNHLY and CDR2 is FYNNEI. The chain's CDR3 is CAGTGNTEAFF. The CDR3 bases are TGTGCAGGGACAGGGAACACTGAAGCTTTCTTT.

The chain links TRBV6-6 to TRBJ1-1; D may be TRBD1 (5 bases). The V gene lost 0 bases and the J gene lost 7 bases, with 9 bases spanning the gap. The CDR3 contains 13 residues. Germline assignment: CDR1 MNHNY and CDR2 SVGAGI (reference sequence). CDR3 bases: TGTGCCAGCAGTTACTCGGGAGGGGATGAAGCTTTCTTT. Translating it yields CASSYSGGDEAFF.

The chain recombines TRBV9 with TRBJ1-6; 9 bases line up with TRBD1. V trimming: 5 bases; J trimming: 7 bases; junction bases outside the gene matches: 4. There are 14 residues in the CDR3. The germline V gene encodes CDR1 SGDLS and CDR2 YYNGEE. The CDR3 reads CASSTGGMNSPLHF. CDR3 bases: TGTGCCAGCAGTACAGGGGGCATGAATTCACCCCTCCACTTT. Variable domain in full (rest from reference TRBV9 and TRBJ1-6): DSGVTQTPKHLITATGQRVTLRCSPRSGDLSVYWYQQSLDQGLQFLIQYYNGEERAKGNILERFSAQQFPDLHSELNLSSLELGDSALYFCASSTGGMNSPLHFGNGTRLTVT.

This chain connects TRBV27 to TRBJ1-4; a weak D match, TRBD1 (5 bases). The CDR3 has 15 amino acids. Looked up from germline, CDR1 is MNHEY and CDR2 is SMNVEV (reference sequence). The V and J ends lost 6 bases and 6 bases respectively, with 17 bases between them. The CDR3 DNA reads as TGTGCCAGCAGCTCTACGAGGGGCCGTGATGAAAAACTGTTTTTT. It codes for CASSSTRGRDEKLFF.

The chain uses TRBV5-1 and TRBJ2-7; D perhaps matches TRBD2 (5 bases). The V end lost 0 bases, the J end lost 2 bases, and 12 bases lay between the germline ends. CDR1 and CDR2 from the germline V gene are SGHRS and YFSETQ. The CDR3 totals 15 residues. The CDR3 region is CASSLDLSVAYEQYF. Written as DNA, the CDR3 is TGCGCCAGCAGCTTGGATCTTAGCGTGGCCTACGAGCAGTACTTC.

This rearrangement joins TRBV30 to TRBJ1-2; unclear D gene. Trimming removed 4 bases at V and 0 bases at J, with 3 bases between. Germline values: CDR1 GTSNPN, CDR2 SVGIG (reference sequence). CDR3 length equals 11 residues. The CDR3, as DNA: TGTGCCTGGAAAACTAACTATGGCTACACCTTC. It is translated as CAWKTNYGYTF.

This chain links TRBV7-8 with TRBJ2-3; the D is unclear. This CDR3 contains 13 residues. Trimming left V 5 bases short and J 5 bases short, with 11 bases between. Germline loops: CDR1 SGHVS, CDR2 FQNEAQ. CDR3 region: CASSRPLEDTQYF. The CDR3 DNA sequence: TGTGCCAGCAGCCGACCCCTGGAAGATACGCAGTATTTT.

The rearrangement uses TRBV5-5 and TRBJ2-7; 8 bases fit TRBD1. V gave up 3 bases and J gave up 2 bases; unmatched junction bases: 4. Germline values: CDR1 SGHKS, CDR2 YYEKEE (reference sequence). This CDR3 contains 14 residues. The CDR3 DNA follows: TGTGCCAGCAGCTACGACAGGGGCCCCTACGAGCAGTACTTC. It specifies CASSYDRGPYEQYF.